These 11 T cell receptor beta chains came from one sample sequenced in a study of blood T cell repertoires in COVID-19. Sequencing was performed with immunoSEQ multiplex PCR; in TCRdb, only in-frame clones are kept and a portion is missing. Counted here are about 210,000 clones, around 86% occurring once; the ten biggest clones make up approximately 7.3%. The sequenced sample consisted of PBMCs or T cells enriched from blood (not recorded which). These receptors were collected from a man aged 30 to 39 in a cohort exposed to, infected with or recovered from COVID-19 (not recorded which).

V is TRBV4-2 and J is TRBJ1-6, with 9 bases fitting TRBD1. V dropped 6 bases and J dropped 7; count of bases not matched to a gene: 10. The CDR3 contains 16 residues. The germline V gene has CDR1 LGHNA and CDR2 YNFKEQ. The DNA of the CDR3 is TGTGCCAGCAGTCACTGGGGACAGGGAGACAATTCACCCCTCCACTTT. Translated, it gives CASSHWGQGDNSPLHF.

The chain couples TRBV5-6 to TRBJ1-2; D not resolved. The germline V gene encodes CDR1 SGHDT and CDR2 YYEEEE. Trimming took off 4 bases at V and 2 bases at J, with 12 bases between the two ends. This CDR3 is 14 amino acids long. CDR3 coding DNA: TGTGCCAGCAGCCCGACCGGAGGGAACTATGGCTACACCTTC. Translating it yields CASSPTGGNYGYTF.

This chain connects TRBV11-2 to TRBJ2-1; 8 bases agree with TRBD2. The V segment lost 2 bases and the J segment 6 bases; nucleotides outside the gene matches: 3. The CDR3 length is 14 residues. Germline CDR1 SGHAT, CDR2 FQNNGV. The CDR3 here is CASSLSGGPNEQFF. The DNA of the CDR3 is TGTGCCAGCAGCTTAAGCGGGGGCCCCAATGAGCAGTTCTTC.

The gene calls are TRBV3-1 (or the pseudogene TRBV3-2) and TRBJ1-3; D is unclear. Germline CDR1 and CDR2: LGHDT and YNNKEL (reference sequence). The CDR3 has 12 amino acids. The V end lost 1 base, the J end lost 8 bases, and 6 bases lay between the germline ends. CDR3 bases: TGTGCCAGCAGCCAAGCCTCAGACACCATATATTTT. Translated: CASSQASDTIYF.

The rearrangement joins TRBV11-2 to TRBJ1-6; 7 bases fit TRBD1. After removal of 3 bases from V and 5 bases from J, the junction contained 7 bases not matched to a gene. The CDR3 is 16 residues long. Germline V gene data show CDR1 as SGHAT and CDR2 as FQNNGV. The CDR3 coding sequence is TGTGCCAGCAGCTTTTTAGGGGGCAGGAATAATTCACCCCTCCACTTT. It translates to CASSFLGGRNNSPLHF. Full variable domain (missing parts from reference TRBV11-2 and TRBJ1-6): EAGVAQSPRYKIIEKRQSVAFWCNPISGHATLYWYQQILGQGPKLLIQFQNNGVVDDSQLPKDRFSAERLKGVDSTLKIQPAKLEDSAVYLCASSFLGGRNNSPLHFGNGTRLTVT.

This sequence joins TRBV18 and TRBJ1-5; 7 positions agree with TRBD1. Trimming at V came to 6 bases and at J to 8 bases, leaving 7 bases not matched to a gene. The CDR3 has 13 amino acids. The germline gives CDR1 KGHSH, CDR2 LQKENI. CDR3 sequence reads: CASSLTGIEPQHF. DNA for the CDR3: TGTGCCAGCTCGCTGACAGGGATAGAGCCCCAGCATTTT.

The V call is TRBV4-1, the J call TRBJ1-1; a weak D match, TRBD1 (5 bases). The germline V gene has CDR1 MGHRA and CDR2 YSYEKL. V was shortened by 6 bases and J by 8 bases, with 19 bases between the two germline ends. The CDR3 length is 14 residues. In DNA, the CDR3 is TGCGCCAGCAGACTAATCCAGGGAACCTCCGAAGCTTTCTTT. Encoded protein: CASRLIQGTSEAFF.

The chain joins TRBV3-1 (or the pseudogene TRBV3-2) to TRBJ2-4; possibly TRBD1 for D (5 bases). The ends were cut back, 2 bases at V and 9 bases at J, with 14 bases in the middle. This CDR3 is built from 14 residues. Germline V CDR1 and CDR2: LGHDT, YNNKEL (reference sequence). Here the CDR3 reads CASSQSDSKAIQYF. The CDR3 nucleotides read TGTGCCAGCAGCCAATCCGACAGCAAAGCCATTCAGTACTTC.

This chain links TRBV7-9 with TRBJ2-1, with 7 bases lining up with TRBD2. Germline CDR1 reads SEHNR; CDR2 reads FQNEAQ (reference sequence). The CDR3 is made up of 15 amino acids. V lost 3 bases, J lost 4 bases, and 6 bases stayed unmatched. The CDR3 DNA is TGTGCCAGCAGCTTGTCCGCGGGACTATACAATGAGCAGTTCTTC. It codes for CASSLSAGLYNEQFF.

V gene TRBV6-1 combines with J gene TRBJ1-5; no clear D gene. The CDR3 has 15 amino acids. The V gene lost 1 base and the J gene lost 0 bases, with 7 bases spanning the gap. Germline CDR1 MNHNS, CDR2 SASEGT. CDR3 protein: CASSEGPYSNQPQHF. CDR3 sequence (DNA): TGTGCCAGCAGTGAAGGGCCGTATAGCAATCAGCCCCAGCATTTT.

CDR3 sequence: CASSPAGQVSEAFF. In nucleotides, the CDR3 is TGCGCCAGCAGCCCGGCGGGACAGGTCTCTGAAGCTTTCTTT. The J gene is TRBJ1-1, the V gene TRBV5-1; TRBD1 agrees at 8 bases. The ends lost 4 bases at V and 6 bases at J; junction bases unmatched: 8. Germline CDR1 and CDR2: SGHRS and YFSETQ. The CDR3 is made up of 14 amino acids.